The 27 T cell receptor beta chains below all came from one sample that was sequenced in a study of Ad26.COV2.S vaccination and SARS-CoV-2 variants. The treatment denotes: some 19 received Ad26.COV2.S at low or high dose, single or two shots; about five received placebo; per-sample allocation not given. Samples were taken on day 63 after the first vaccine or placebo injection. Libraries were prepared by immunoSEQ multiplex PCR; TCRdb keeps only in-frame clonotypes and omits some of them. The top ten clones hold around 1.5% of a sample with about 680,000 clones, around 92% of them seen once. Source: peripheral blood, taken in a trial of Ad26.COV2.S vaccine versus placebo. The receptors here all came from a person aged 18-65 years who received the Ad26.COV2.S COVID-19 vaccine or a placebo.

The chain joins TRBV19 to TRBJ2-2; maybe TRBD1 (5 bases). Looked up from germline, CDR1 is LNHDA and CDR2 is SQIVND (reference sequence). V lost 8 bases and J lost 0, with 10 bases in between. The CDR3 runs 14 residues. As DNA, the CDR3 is TGTGCCAGTCAAGGGGTCGCGAACACCGGGGAGCTGTTTTTT. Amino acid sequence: CASQGVANTGELFF.

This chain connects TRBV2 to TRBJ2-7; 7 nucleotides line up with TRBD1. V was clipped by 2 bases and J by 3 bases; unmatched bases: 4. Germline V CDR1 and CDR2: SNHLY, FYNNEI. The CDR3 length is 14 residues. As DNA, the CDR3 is TGTGCCAGCAGTGAATTCAGGACAGGCTACGAGCAGTACTTC. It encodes CASSEFRTGYEQYF.

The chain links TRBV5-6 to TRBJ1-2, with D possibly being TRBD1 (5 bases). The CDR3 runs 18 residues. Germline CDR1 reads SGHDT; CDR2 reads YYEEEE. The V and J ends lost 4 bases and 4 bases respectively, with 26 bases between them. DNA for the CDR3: TGTGCCAGCAGCCCCCCAGGGAGTGACACCCTGTTTATCTATGGCTACACCTTC. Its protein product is CASSPPGSDTLFIYGYTF. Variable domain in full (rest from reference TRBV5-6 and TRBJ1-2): DAGVTQSPTHLIKTRGQQVTLRCSPKSGHDTVSWYQQALGQGPQFIFQYYEEEERQRGNFPDRFSGHQFPNYSSELNVNALLLGDSALYLCASSPPGSDTLFIYGYTFGSGTRLTVV.

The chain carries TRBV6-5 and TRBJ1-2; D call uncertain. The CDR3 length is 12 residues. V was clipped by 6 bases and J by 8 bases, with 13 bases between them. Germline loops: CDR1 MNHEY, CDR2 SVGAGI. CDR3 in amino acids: CASSSRRGGYTF. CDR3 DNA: TGTGCCAGCAGCTCTCGACGAGGGGGCTACACCTTC.

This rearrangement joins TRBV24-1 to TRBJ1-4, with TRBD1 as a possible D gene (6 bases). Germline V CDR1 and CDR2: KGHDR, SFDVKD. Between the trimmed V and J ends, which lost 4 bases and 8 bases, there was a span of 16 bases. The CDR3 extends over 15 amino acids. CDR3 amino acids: CATSDPKGVGEKLFF. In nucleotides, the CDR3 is TGTGCCACCAGTGACCCGAAGGGGGTTGGAGAAAAACTGTTTTTT.

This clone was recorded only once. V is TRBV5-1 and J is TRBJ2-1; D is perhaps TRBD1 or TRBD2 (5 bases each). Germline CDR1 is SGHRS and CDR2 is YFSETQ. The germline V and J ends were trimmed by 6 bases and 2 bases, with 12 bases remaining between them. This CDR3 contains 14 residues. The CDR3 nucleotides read TGCGCCAGCACTCGGGACGGGACCTACAATGAGCAGTTCTTC. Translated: CASTRDGTYNEQFF.

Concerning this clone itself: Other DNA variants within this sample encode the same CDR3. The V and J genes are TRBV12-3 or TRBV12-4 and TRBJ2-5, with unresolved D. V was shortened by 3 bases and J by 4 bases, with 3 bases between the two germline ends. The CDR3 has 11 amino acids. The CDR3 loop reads CASSFRETQYF. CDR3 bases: TGTGCCAGCAGTTTTCGAGAGACCCAGTACTTC.

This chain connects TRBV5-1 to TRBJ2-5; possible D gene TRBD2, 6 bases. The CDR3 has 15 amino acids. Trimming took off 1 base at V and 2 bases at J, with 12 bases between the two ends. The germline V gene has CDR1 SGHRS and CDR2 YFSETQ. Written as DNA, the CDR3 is TGCGCCAGCAGCTTGAATAGCGGAGTTCAAGAGACCCAGTACTTC. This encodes CASSLNSGVQETQYF.

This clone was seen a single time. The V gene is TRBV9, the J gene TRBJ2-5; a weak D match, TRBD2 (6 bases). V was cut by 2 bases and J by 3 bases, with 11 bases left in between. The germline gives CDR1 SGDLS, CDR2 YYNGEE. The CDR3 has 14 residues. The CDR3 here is CASSVQGLKETQYF. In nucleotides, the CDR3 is TGTGCCAGCAGCGTGCAGGGACTGAAAGAGACCCAGTACTTC.

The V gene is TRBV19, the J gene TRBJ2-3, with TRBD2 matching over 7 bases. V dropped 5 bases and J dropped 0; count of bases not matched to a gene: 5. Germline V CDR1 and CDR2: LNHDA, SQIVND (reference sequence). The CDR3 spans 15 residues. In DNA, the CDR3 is TGTGCCAGTAGTTCACCGGGACTAAGCACAGATACGCAGTATTTT. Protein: CASSSPGLSTDTQYF. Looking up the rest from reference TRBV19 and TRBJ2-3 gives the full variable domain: DGGITQSPKYLFRKEGQNVTLSCEQNLNHDAMYWYRQDPGQGLRLIYYSQIVNDFQKGDIAEGYSVSREKKESFPLTVTSAQKNPTAFYLCASSSPGLSTDTQYFGPGTRLTVL.

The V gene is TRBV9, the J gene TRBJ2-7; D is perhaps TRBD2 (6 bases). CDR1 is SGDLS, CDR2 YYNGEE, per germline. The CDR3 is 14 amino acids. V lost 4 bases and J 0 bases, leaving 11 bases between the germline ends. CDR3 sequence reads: CASSPLGSSYEQYF. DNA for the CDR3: TGTGCCAGCAGCCCCCTCGGGAGCTCCTACGAGCAGTACTTC. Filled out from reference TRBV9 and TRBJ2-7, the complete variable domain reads DSGVTQTPKHLITATGQRVTLRCSPRSGDLSVYWYQQSLDQGLQFLIQYYNGEERAKGNILERFSAQQFPDLHSELNLSSLELGDSALYFCASSPLGSSYEQYFGPGTRLTVT.

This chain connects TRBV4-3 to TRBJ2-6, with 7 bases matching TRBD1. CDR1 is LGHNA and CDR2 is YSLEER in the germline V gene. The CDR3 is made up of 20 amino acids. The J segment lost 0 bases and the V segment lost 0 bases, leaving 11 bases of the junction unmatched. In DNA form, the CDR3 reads TGCGCCAGCAGCCAAGACTCGGTGGGACAGTGGTTCTCTGGGGCCAACGTCCTGACTTTC. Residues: CASSQDSVGQWFSGANVLTF.

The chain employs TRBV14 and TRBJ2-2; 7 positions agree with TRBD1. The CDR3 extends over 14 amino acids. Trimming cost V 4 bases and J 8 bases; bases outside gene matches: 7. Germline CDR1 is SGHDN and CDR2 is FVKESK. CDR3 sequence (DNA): TGTGCCAGCAGCCTACAGGGGTCCTGGGGGGAGCTGTTTTTT. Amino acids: CASSLQGSWGELFF.

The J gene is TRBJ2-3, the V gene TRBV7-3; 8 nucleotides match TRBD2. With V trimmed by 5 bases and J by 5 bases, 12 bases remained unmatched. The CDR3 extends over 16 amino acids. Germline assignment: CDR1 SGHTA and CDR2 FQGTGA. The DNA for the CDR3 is TGTGCCAGCAGCCGAACCGGGACTAGTAAGGGAGATACGCAGTATTTT. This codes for CASSRTGTSKGDTQYF.

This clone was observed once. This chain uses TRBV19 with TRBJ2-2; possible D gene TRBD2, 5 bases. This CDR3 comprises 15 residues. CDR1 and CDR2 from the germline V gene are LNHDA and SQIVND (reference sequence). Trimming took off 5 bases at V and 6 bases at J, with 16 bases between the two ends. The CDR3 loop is CASSLGSSVPGELFF. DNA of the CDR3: TGTGCCAGTAGTTTAGGGAGTTCGGTTCCCGGGGAGCTGTTTTTT.

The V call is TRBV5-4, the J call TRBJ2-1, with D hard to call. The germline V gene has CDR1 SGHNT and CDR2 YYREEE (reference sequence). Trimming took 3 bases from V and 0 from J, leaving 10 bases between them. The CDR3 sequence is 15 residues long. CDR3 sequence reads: CASSYSANSYNEQFF. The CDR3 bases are TGTGCCAGCAGCTACAGCGCCAACTCCTACAATGAGCAGTTCTTC.

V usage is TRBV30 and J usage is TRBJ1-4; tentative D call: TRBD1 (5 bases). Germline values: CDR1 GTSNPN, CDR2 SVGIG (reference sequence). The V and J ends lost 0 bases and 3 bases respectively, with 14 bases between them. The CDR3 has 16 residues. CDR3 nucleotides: TGTGCCTGGAGTGTACGGTTCGCAGGGCCTAATGAAAAACTGTTTTTT. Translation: CAWSVRFAGPNEKLFF.

The CDR3 nucleotides read TGTGCCAGCAGTTACCCCCGGACAGGGGTCAATGAGCAGTTCTTC. Residues: CASSYPRTGVNEQFF. The V gene is TRBV7-2, the J gene TRBJ2-1; TRBD1 aligns across 9 bases. The germline V gene has CDR1 SGHTA and CDR2 FQGNSA. V lost 6 bases, J lost 6 bases, and 9 bases stayed unmatched. This CDR3 region has 15 residues. Supplemented by reference TRBV7-2 and TRBJ2-1, the full variable domain reads GAGVSQSPSNKVTEKGKDVELRCDPISGHTALYWYRQSLGQGLEFLIYFQGNSAPDKSGLPSDRFSAERTGGSVSTLTIQRTQQEDSAVYLCASSYPRTGVNEQFFGPGTRLTVL.

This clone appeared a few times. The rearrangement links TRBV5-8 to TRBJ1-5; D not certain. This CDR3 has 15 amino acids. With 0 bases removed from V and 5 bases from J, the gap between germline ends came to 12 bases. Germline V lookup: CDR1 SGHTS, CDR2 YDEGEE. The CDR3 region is CASSLGPGRYQPQHF. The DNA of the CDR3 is TGTGCCAGCAGCTTGGGTCCGGGGAGGTATCAGCCCCAGCATTTT. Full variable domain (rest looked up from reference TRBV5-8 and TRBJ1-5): EAGVTQSPTHLIKTRGQQATLRCSPISGHTSVYWYQQALGLGLQFLLWYDEGEERNRGNFPPRFSGRQFPNYSSELNVNALELEDSALYLCASSLGPGRYQPQHFGDGTRLSIL.

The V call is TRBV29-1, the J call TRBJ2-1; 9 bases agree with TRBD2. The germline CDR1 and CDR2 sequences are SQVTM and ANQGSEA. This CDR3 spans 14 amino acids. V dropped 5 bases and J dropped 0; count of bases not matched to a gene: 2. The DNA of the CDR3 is TGCAGCGTTCTAGCGGGAAACTCCTACAATGAGCAGTTCTTC. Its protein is CSVLAGNSYNEQFF.

CDR3 nucleotide sequence: TGTGCCAGCAGACTCGAGGAGTATAGCAATCAGCCCCAGCATTTT. Amino acids: CASRLEEYSNQPQHF. The chain recombines TRBV6-6 with TRBJ1-5; no clear D. Looked up from germline, CDR1 is MNHNY and CDR2 is SVGAGI (reference sequence). CDR3 length: 15 amino acids. V was clipped by 6 bases and J by 0 bases, with 12 bases between them.

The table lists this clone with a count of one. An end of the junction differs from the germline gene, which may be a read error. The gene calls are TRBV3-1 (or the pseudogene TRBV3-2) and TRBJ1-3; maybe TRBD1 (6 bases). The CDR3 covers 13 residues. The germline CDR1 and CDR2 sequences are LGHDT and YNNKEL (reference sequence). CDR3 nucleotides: TGTGCCAGCAGCCAAGAGCCGACAGGTTCACCCTCCTTT. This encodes CASSQEPTGSPSF.

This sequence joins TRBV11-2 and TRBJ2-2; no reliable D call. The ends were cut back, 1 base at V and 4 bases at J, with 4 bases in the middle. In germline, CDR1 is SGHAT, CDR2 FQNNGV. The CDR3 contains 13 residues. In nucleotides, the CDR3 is TGTGCCAGCAGCTTAGGGGTCACCGGGGAGCTGTTTTTT. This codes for CASSLGVTGELFF.

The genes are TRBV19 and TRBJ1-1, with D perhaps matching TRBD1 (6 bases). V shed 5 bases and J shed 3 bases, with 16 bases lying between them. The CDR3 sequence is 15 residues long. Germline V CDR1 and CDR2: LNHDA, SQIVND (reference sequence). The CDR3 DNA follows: TGTGCCAGTAGTCCCCGGGACAAAGATTACACTGAAGCTTTCTTT. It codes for CASSPRDKDYTEAFF.

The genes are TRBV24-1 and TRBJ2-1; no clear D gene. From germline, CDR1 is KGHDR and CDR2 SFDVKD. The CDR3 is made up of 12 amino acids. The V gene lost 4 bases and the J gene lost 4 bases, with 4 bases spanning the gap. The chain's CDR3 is CATSEGYNEQFF. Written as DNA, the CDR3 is TGTGCCACCAGTGAAGGTTACAATGAGCAGTTCTTC.

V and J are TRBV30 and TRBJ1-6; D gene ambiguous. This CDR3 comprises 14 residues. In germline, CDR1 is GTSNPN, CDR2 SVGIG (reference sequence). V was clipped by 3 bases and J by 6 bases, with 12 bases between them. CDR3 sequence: CAWSPIPANSPLHF. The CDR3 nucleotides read TGTGCCTGGAGCCCAATTCCAGCTAATTCACCCCTCCACTTT.

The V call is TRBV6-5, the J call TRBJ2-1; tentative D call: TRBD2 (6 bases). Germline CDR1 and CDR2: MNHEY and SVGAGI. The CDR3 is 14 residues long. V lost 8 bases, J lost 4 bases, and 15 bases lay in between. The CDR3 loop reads CASPSDYRYNEQFF. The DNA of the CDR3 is TGTGCCAGCCCCTCGGACTACCGATACAATGAGCAGTTCTTC.